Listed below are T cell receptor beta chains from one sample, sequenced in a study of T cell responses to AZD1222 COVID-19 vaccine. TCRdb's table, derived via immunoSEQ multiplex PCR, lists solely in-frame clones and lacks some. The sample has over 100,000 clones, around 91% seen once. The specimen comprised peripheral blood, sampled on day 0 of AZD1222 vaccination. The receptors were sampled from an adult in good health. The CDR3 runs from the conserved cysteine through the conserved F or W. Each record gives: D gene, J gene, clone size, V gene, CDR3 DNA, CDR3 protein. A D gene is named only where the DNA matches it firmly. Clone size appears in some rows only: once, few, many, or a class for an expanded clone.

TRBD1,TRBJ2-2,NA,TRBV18,TGTGCCAGCTCACCACCCAAGACAGGGGGAAGGATAGACACCGGGGAGCTGTTTTTT,CASSPPKTGGRIDTGELFF
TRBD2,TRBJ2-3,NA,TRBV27,TGTGCCAGCAGTTTATTCGCCGGGACTAGCGGGGGGCGCACAGATACGCAGTATTTT,CASSLFAGTSGGRTDTQYF
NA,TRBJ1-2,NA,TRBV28,TGTGCCAGCAGTCCCCCGGACGGGTACTTGGGCTACACCTTC,CASSPPDGYLGYTF
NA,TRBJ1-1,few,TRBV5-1,TGCGCCAGCAGCTTTTCTGGGAACACTGAAGCTTTCTTT,CASSFSGNTEAFF
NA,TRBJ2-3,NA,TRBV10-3,TGTGCCATCAGTGTAGGGCTAGAGGCAGATACGCAGTATTTT,CAISVGLEADTQYF
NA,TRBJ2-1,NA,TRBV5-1,TGCGCCAGCAGCTTGACGGGTCAATACAATGAGCAGTTCTTC,CASSLTGQYNEQFF
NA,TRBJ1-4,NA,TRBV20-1,TGCAGTGCTAGTGGCCGGGGTAATGAAAAACTGTTTTTT,CSASGRGNEKLFF
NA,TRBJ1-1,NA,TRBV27,TGTGCCAGCAGTTTACCGGGGGGGACTCGAGCTTTCTTT,CASSLPGGTRAFF
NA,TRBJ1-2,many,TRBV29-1,TGCAGCGTTGGACGAGAATATGGCTACACCTTC,CSVGREYGYTF
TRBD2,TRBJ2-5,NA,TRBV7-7,TGTGCTAGCAGCTGGGGGACTAGCGGGGGAGAGACCCAGTACTTC,CASSWGTSGGETQYF
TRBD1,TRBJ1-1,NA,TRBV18,TGTGCCAGCTCACCGAGGGACAGGGAAAGGAGCACTGAAGCTTTCTTT,CASSPRDRERSTEAFF
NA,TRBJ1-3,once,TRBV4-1,TGCGCCAGCAGCCACCTACAGGGCCCTTCTGGAAACACCATATATTTT,CASSHLQGPSGNTIYF
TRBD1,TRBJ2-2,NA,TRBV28,TGTGCCAGCAGTTTACCCCAGTCGGACAGGGGGTTTCCTGGGGTGAACACCGGGGAGCTGTTTTTT,CASSLPQSDRGFPGVNTGELFF
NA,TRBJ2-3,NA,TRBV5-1,TGCGCCAGCAGCTTGGGGACTAGTGGGGGGGCCCGCACAGATACGCAGTATTTT,CASSLGTSGGARTDTQYF
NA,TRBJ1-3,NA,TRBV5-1,TGCGCCAGCAGCTTCACCGGAAACACCATATATTTT,CASSFTGNTIYF
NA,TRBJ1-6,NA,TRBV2,TGTGCCAGCAGAGGGGACGGAAATTCACCCCTCCACTTT,CASRGDGNSPLHF
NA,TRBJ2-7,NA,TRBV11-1,TGTGCCAGCAGCCCTTGGACTGAGGTAACCTACGAGCAGTACTTC,CASSPWTEVTYEQYF
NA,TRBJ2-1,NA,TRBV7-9,TGTGCCAGCAGCTTGGGGGTTGGTGAGCAGTTCTTC,CASSLGVGEQFF
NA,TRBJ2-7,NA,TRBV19,TGTGCCAGTAGTATAGACCGCTTTGCTGGGGCCGAGCAGTACTTC,CASSIDRFAGAEQYF
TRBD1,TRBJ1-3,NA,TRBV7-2,TGTGCCAGCAGCCTAAGGGGACAGGGCTCTGGAAACACCATATATTTT,CASSLRGQGSGNTIYF
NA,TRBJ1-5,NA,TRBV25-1,TGTGCCAGCAGTCCGGTTGGGAATCAGCCCCAGCATTTT,CASSPVGNQPQHF
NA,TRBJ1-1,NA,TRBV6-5,TGTGCCAGCAGCTGGGGAGACACTGAAGCTTTCTTT,CASSWGDTEAFF
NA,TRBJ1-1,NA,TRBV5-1,TGCGCCAGCAGCTTGGAAGTTTTGGGGGCTGAAGCTTTCTTT,CASSLEVLGAEAFF
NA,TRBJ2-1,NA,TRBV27,TGTGCCAGCAGTTTTTCCGCCGGTTGGGGTCGGTACAATGAGCAGTTCTTC,CASSFSAGWGRYNEQFF
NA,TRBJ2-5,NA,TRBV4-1,TGCGCCAGCAGCCTTTCGGCGGGGAAAGAGACCCAGTACTTC,CASSLSAGKETQYF
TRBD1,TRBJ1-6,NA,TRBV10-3,TGTGCCATCAGCTTGACAGGGTATAATTCACCCCTCCACTTT,CAISLTGYNSPLHF
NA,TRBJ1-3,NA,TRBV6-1,TGTGCCAGCAGTGAAGCGAGTGTCCGGTGGGGAATATATTTT,CASSEASVRWGIYF
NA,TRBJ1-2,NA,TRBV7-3,TGTGCCAGCAGCTTAGCTCCCGGGACCTTCCGTGGCTACACCTTC,CASSLAPGTFRGYTF
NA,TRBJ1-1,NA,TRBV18,TGTGCCAGCTCACCAACGAGGAGGGTTTCCACTGAAGCTTTCTTT,CASSPTRRVSTEAFF
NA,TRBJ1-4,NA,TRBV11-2,TGTGCCAGCAGTTACCCGGGGGGGGCCGCTGATAATGAAAAACTGTTTTTT,CASSYPGGAADNEKLFF
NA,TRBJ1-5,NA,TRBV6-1,TGTGCCAGCAGTGACGGCAATCAGCCCCAGCATTTT,CASSDGNQPQHF
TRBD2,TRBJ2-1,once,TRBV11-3,TGTGCCAGCAGCTTAGCACGAAGCGGGGGGATCTACAATGAGCAGTTCTTC,CASSLARSGGIYNEQFF
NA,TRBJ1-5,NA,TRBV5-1,TGCGCCAGCAGCTTGGGGGAGTGGGGACCCGGCAATCAGCCCCAGCATTTT,CASSLGEWGPGNQPQHF
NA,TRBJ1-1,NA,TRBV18,TGTGCCAGCTCACTCACAAACACTGAAGCTTTCTTT,CASSLTNTEAFF
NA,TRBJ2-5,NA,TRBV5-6,TGTGCCAGCAGTTCACTGGCGGAGACCCAGTACTTC,CASSSLAETQYF
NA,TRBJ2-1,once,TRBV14,TGTGCCAGCAGCCAAGATTCGAGGGGGGGGCGATTCCCCGAGCAGTTCTTC,CASSQDSRGGRFPEQFF
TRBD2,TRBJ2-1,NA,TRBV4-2,TGTGCCAGCAGCCAAGATCAAGGACTAGCGGACCCCAATGAGCAGTTCTTC,CASSQDQGLADPNEQFF